Listed below are T cell receptor beta chains from one sample, sequenced in a study of T cells in narcolepsy. The data were produced by immunoSEQ multiplex PCR, yet TCRdb's version contains in-frame clones alone and is incomplete. There are over 10,000 clones in the sample; 70% to 90% occur only once, and roughly 1.7% lies in the top ten. Sequenced sample: CD45RA- memory CD4+ T cells from PBMCs. All receptors come from a human donor with narcolepsy. The CDR3 runs from the conserved cysteine through the conserved F or W. The D gene is left open where the match is weak. The size field is filled for only some rows; it gives once, few, many or a size class.

TGTGCCAGCACCATCTATCGACAGACGAATGAAAAACTGTTTTTT	CASTIYRQTNEKLFF	.	TRBV6-1	TRBJ1-4	once
TGTGCCAGCTCACCGCAGGGACAGACTTTAACACCCGATGGCTACACCTTC	CASSPQGQTLTPDGYTF	TRBD1	TRBV18	TRBJ1-2	once
TGTGCCAGCAGCCCCGGGAGTAGGTACGAGCAGTACTTC	CASSPGSRYEQYF	.	TRBV6-5	TRBJ2-7	.
TGTGCCAGCAGTCCAACTAGCGGGAGGGAGCTCGCGCAGTTCTTC	CASSPTSGRELAQFF	TRBD2	TRBV27	TRBJ2-1	.
TGCACCAGCAGCGCGGGACAGGGGGCAACCGGGTGCAATCAGCCCCAGCATTTT	CTSSAGQGATGCNQPQHF	.	TRBV1	TRBJ1-5	once
TGTGCCAGCACCACTAGCGGGAGGGCCCACGAGCAGTACTTC	CASTTSGRAHEQYF	TRBD2	TRBV7-2	TRBJ2-7	.
TGTGCCAGCAGCTTGTACCCTGCGGGACTGAGCTCCTACGAGCAGTACTTC	CASSLYPAGLSSYEQYF	.	TRBV5-5	TRBJ2-7	.
TGCGCCAGCAGCCAAGGTGGGAGGGCCAACAATGAGCAGTTCTTC	CASSQGGRANNEQFF	TRBD2	TRBV4-1	TRBJ2-1	once
TGCGCCAGCAGCTCACGGACAGGGACCACAGATACGCAGTATTTT	CASSSRTGTTDTQYF	TRBD1	TRBV5-1	TRBJ2-3	.
TGCGCCAGCAGCCCTAACCCTATTCCGGGACAGGGGGACATCGGGGAGCTGTTTTTT	CASSPNPIPGQGDIGELFF	TRBD1	TRBV5-1	TRBJ2-2	.
TGTGCCAGCAGTGAAAATGACAGATACAATGAGCAGTTCTTC	CASSENDRYNEQFF	.	TRBV28	TRBJ2-1	.
TGTGCCACCCTAGTTCCTAGGATGGGCAATGAGCAGTTCTTC	CATLVPRMGNEQFF	.	TRBV15	TRBJ2-1	.
TGTGCCACCAGCCCCGGGGAGGGTGTGGGGGCCAACGTCCTGACTTTC	CATSPGEGVGANVLTF	TRBD2	TRBV15	TRBJ2-6	.
TGTGCCAGTACCCACACTCCCGACAGGCAAGAGACCCAGTACTTC	CASTHTPDRQETQYF	.	TRBV19	TRBJ2-5	.
TGTGCCTGGAGTCCAGGGGACAATCAGCCCCAGCATTTT	CAWSPGDNQPQHF	.	TRBV30	TRBJ1-5	.
TGTGCCAGCAGTTCTACCCCCGGGGGGGCGTACGAGCAGTACTTC	CASSSTPGGAYEQYF	TRBD2	TRBV27	TRBJ2-7	.
TGTGCCAGCAGCCCCCTGGGTAGCGGGAGGGATTTAACCTACAATGAGCAGTTCTTC	CASSPLGSGRDLTYNEQFF	TRBD2	TRBV13	TRBJ2-1	.
TGTGCCAGCAGCTTGGGGCTAGCGGGGGGTCACCAAGAGACCCAGTACTTC	CASSLGLAGGHQETQYF	TRBD2	TRBV5-4	TRBJ2-5	.
TGCGCCAGCAGCTTGGGACAGGGACTTACCGGGGAGCTGTTTTTT	CASSLGQGLTGELFF	.	TRBV5-1	TRBJ2-2	.
TGTGCCAGTAGGGGACAGGGGGCTCAAGAGACCCAGTACTTC	CASRGQGAQETQYF	TRBD1	TRBV19	TRBJ2-5	.
TGTGCCAGCAGTGAGGTCGGGACTAGCGGGAGGAACGAGCAGTACTTC	CASSEVGTSGRNEQYF	TRBD2	TRBV2	TRBJ2-7	.
TGTGCCAGCAGCCAAGATCTGGGACAGGGAGCCTACTTCTCCTACGAGCAGTACTTC	CASSQDLGQGAYFSYEQYF	TRBD1	TRBV4-2	TRBJ2-7	.
TGCAGCGTCGCGGGACAGGCGACCGGGGAGCTGTTTTTT	CSVAGQATGELFF	TRBD1	TRBV29-1	TRBJ2-2	.
TGTGCCTGGATGGACAGGGGGCCCCGAGCTTTCTTT	CAWMDRGPRAFF	TRBD1	TRBV30	TRBJ1-1	once